This TCR beta chain emerged from a study of blood T cell repertoires in COVID-19. The overall study: COVID-19 samples collected from the United States, Italy and Spain covered acute and convalescent phases. Sources were T cells, B-cell-depleted T cells, or PBMCs; the material itself was cDNA or gDNA.

The authors' processing: Reference gene primer amplification gave nucleated cell count estimates. The protocol was immunoSEQ multiplex PCR, while the TCRdb copy is restricted to in-frame clones and leaves out a portion. V and J calls and clone size follow that table, whereas D and trimming were derived from the DNA. This repertoire shows over 90,000 clones, 75% to 85% found once; its top ten account for around 4.8%. The sample consisted of peripheral blood. The sequence derives from an elderly man with COVID-19, enrolled during active disease.

The DNA of the CDR3 is TGTGCCAGCAGCCTCGTCCCCTACGAGCAGTACTTC. Its protein is CASSLVPYEQYF. The rearrangement joins TRBV7-2 to TRBJ2-7; D not resolved. Germline-derived CDR1 and CDR2 are SGHTA and FQGNSA. CDR3 length: 12 amino acids. Trimming left V 5 bases short and J 2 bases short, with 7 bases between. Together with reference TRBV7-2 and TRBJ2-7, the CDR3 gives the full variable domain: GAGVSQSPSNKVTEKGKDVELRCDPISGHTALYWYRQSLGQGLEFLIYFQGNSAPDKSGLPSDRFSAERTGGSVSTLTIQRTQQEDSAVYLCASSLVPYEQYFGPGTRLTVT.